One sample yielded the 32 T cell receptor beta chains listed below, sequenced in a study of blood T cell repertoires in COVID-19. Produced via immunoSEQ multiplex PCR; TCRdb's table is partial and in-frame only. Seen here are about 220,000 clones, roughly 85% observed once, and the top ten hold 3% to 4.5%. The sequenced sample was peripheral blood. The receptors were sampled from a woman older than 75 with acute or convalescent COVID-19.

The genes are TRBV19 and TRBJ2-3, with 13 bases aligning to TRBD2. Trimming cost V 5 bases and J 2 bases; bases outside gene matches: 7. The germline V gene encodes CDR1 LNHDA and CDR2 SQIVND (reference sequence). The CDR3 length is 17 residues. CDR3 sequence (DNA): TGTGCCAGTAGTCTAACGACTAGCGGGGGGCCCACAGATACGCAGTATTTT. Amino acid sequence: CASSLTTSGGPTDTQYF.

The rearrangement uses TRBV10-3 and TRBJ2-7; D possibly corresponds to TRBD2 (6 bases). The germline V and J ends were trimmed by 10 bases and 4 bases, with 14 bases remaining between them. The germline CDR1 and CDR2 sequences are ENHRY and SYGVKD. The CDR3 totals 12 residues. The CDR3 sequence: CATGRDGYEQYF. The CDR3 DNA reads TGTGCCACCGGGCGGGATGGTTACGAGCAGTACTTC.

This clone showed up just a few times. The chain recombines TRBV18 with TRBJ1-2; D not certain. The CDR3 is 17 amino acids. V lost 5 bases to trimming and J lost 4 bases, with 23 bases between them. Per germline, CDR1 KGHSH and CDR2 LQKENI. The CDR3: CASSAKSSQPLFYGYTF. In nucleotides, the CDR3 is TGTGCCAGCTCAGCCAAATCCTCGCAACCACTCTTCTATGGCTACACCTTC.

The DNA of the CDR3 is TGTGCCAGCAGCTTACCGTACACTGAAGCTTTCTTT. This translates into CASSLPYTEAFF. The genes are TRBV11-2 and TRBJ1-1, with no clear D. CDR3 size: 12 residues. Trimming took off 2 bases at V and 3 bases at J, with 4 bases between the two ends. Germline CDR1 is SGHAT and CDR2 is FQNNGV.

V gene TRBV11-3 combines with J gene TRBJ1-2, with TRBD1 as a possible D gene (5 bases). The germline V and J ends were trimmed by 3 bases and 7 bases, with 15 bases remaining between them. The CDR3 sequence is 14 residues long. Germline-derived CDR1 and CDR2 are SGHNT and YENEEA. The CDR3 nucleotides read TGTGCCAGCAGCTTCGCCGAAAGGCAGGGTGGCTACACCTTC. This gives the protein CASSFAERQGGYTF.

The chain links TRBV27 to TRBJ2-7, with 7 bases that match TRBD1. Trimming cost V 3 bases and J 3 bases; bases outside gene matches: 2. From germline, CDR1 is MNHEY and CDR2 SMNVEV (reference sequence). The CDR3 has 13 amino acids. CDR3 loop: CASSFYRGYEQYF. In DNA form, the CDR3 reads TGTGCCAGCAGTTTTTACAGGGGCTACGAGCAGTACTTC.

V usage is TRBV11-2 and J usage is TRBJ1-6; 11 nucleotides match TRBD1. The CDR3 covers 15 residues. Per the germline V gene, CDR1 is SGHAT and CDR2 is FQNNGV. The V gene end was trimmed by 1 base and the J gene end by 10 bases; junction bases not matched to a gene: 3. The CDR3 DNA follows: TGTGCCAGCAGCTTAGGAGGACAGGGGGCGTCACCCCTCCACTTT. Amino acid sequence: CASSLGGQGASPLHF.

The gene calls are TRBV18 and TRBJ2-5; 9 bases line up with TRBD2. The V and J ends lost 4 bases and 4 bases, in that order; junction bases with no gene match: 13. The CDR3 has 17 residues. The V gene's germline CDR1 is KGHSH and CDR2 LQKENI. CDR3 coding DNA: TGTGCCAGCTCACGGGACATTAGCGGGGGAAACGGAGAGACCCAGTACTTC. It yields the protein CASSRDISGGNGETQYF.

The genes are TRBV11-2 and TRBJ2-1; 11 positions match TRBD2. After removal of 4 bases from V and 6 bases from J, the junction contained 11 bases not matched to a gene. This CDR3 spans 17 amino acids. CDR1 and CDR2 (germline): SGHAT, FQNNGV. CDR3 sequence: CASSSPLTSGAFNEQFF. Here the CDR3 DNA reads TGTGCCAGCAGCTCCCCCTTGACTAGCGGGGCCTTCAATGAGCAGTTCTTC.

There are a few counts of this clone. The chain joins TRBV9 to TRBJ1-2; D is ambiguous. V lost 3 bases to trimming and J lost 7 bases, with 22 bases between them. CDR1 is SGDLS, CDR2 YYNGEE, per germline. CDR3 length: 16 amino acids. CDR3 coding DNA: TGTGCCAGCAGCGAAGGGAGTAGGTCCCTAGAGGGTGGCTACACCTTC. Encoded protein: CASSEGSRSLEGGYTF.

A single count supports this clone. The chain recombines TRBV2 with TRBJ1-1, with D uncertain. The CDR3 extends over 13 amino acids. V was clipped by 2 bases and J by 4 bases, with 8 bases between them. Germline CDR1 SNHLY, CDR2 FYNNEI. The CDR3 reads CASSETAGTEAFF. CDR3 nucleotide sequence: TGTGCCAGCAGTGAAACAGCGGGCACTGAAGCTTTCTTT.

V and J are TRBV7-6 and TRBJ2-2, with D possibly being TRBD2 (5 bases). CDR3 length equals 17 residues. Looked up from germline, CDR1 is SGHVS and CDR2 is FNYEAQ. Trimming left V 2 bases short and J 0 bases short, with 13 bases between. The CDR3 region is CASSLTPEGPNTGELFF. The CDR3, as DNA: TGTGCCAGCAGCTTAACTCCCGAGGGCCCGAACACCGGGGAGCTGTTTTTT.

With regard to this clone: The sample contains more than one DNA sequence encoding this CDR3. The chain combines TRBV7-2 with TRBJ1-2; 7 nucleotides match TRBD1. Trimming cost V 1 base and J 5 bases; bases outside gene matches: 4. This CDR3 has 14 residues. Germline CDR1 reads SGHTA; CDR2 reads FQGNSA. CDR3 sequence: CASSLDPGGYGYTF. The CDR3 DNA follows: TGTGCCAGCAGCTTAGATCCAGGGGGGTATGGCTACACCTTC.

Concerning this clone itself: At the DNA level, this CDR3 is encoded by other sequences in the same sample as well. This chain uses TRBV6-5 with TRBJ1-1; D is unclear. CDR3 length: 12 amino acids. Trimming left V 6 bases short and J 2 bases short, with 7 bases between. Per germline, CDR1 MNHEY and CDR2 SVGAGI. The CDR3 sequence is CASRRQNTEAFF. DNA for the CDR3: TGTGCCAGCAGACGACAAAACACTGAAGCTTTCTTT.

The CDR3 loop is CASSLQGLRNTIYF. The CDR3 DNA reads as TGTGCCAGTAGTCTACAGGGTTTAAGGAACACCATATATTTT. The V and J genes are TRBV19 and TRBJ1-3; the D gene is possibly TRBD1 (6 bases). This CDR3 spans 14 amino acids. The V and J ends lost 5 bases and 7 bases respectively, with 15 bases between them. Germline V CDR1 and CDR2: LNHDA, SQIVND (reference sequence). Looking up the rest from reference TRBV19 and TRBJ1-3 gives the full variable domain: DGGITQSPKYLFRKEGQNVTLSCEQNLNHDAMYWYRQDPGQGLRLIYYSQIVNDFQKGDIAEGYSVSREKKESFPLTVTSAQKNPTAFYLCASSLQGLRNTIYFGEGSWLTVV.

This clone came up a few times. This chain uses TRBV5-8 with TRBJ1-1; D is possibly TRBD1 (5 bases). Germline assignment: CDR1 SGHTS and CDR2 YDEGEE. This CDR3 region has 17 residues. V was cut by 4 bases and J by 3 bases, with 22 bases left in between. This CDR3 is CASSRDPGRSLDTEAFF. CDR3 in DNA: TGTGCCAGCAGCCGGGACCCAGGGAGGTCCCTGGACACTGAAGCTTTCTTT.

The CDR3 nucleotides are TGCGCCAGCAGCACCGCCGGGAGGGGAAGCACAGATACGCAGTATTTT. Translated: CASSTAGRGSTDTQYF. The V call is TRBV5-1, the J call TRBJ2-3; 8 nucleotides line up with TRBD2. Germline CDR1 and CDR2: SGHRS and YFSETQ. The CDR3 contains 16 residues. V lost 4 bases and J lost 0; bases outside the gene matches: 7.

The chain uses TRBV6-1 and TRBJ2-7; TRBD1 matches 8 bases. The CDR3 is 15 residues long. Germline V gene sequence: CDR1 MNHNS, CDR2 SASEGT. The trim removed 1 base at V and 3 bases at J, leaving 5 bases unmatched. The CDR3 region has the DNA TGTGCCAGCAGTGAAGTAAGGACAGGGAACTACGAGCAGTACTTC. As protein: CASSEVRTGNYEQYF.

This clone was counted once. At the DNA level, this CDR3 is encoded by other sequences in the same sample as well. This chain uses TRBV7-3 with TRBJ1-1; TRBD1 matches 7 bases. Per the germline V gene, CDR1 is SGHTA and CDR2 is FQGTGA. V gave up 5 bases and J gave up 1 base; unmatched junction bases: 4. This CDR3 has 14 residues. The CDR3, as DNA: TGTGCCAGCAGCCTGGGACAGAGGAACACTGAAGCTTTCTTT. Translation gives CASSLGQRNTEAFF.

The V and J genes are TRBV7-8 and TRBJ1-2; TRBD1 aligns across 9 bases. Losses at the gene ends were 5 bases for V and 4 bases for J; bases not matched to a gene: 14. The CDR3 has 17 residues. Germline assignment: CDR1 SGHVS and CDR2 FQNEAQ. The CDR3 here is CASSHTTDRGIVYGYTF. The CDR3 coding sequence is TGTGCCAGCAGCCATACCACGGACAGGGGAATTGTCTATGGCTACACCTTC.

CDR3 sequence reads: CASSDDSGGADTQYF. The CDR3 region has the DNA TGTGCCAGCAGCGACGATAGCGGGGGGGCAGATACGCAGTATTTT. V is TRBV7-3 and J is TRBJ2-3; 11 bases are shared with TRBD2. CDR3 size: 15 residues. CDR1 and CDR2 (germline): SGHTA, FQGTGA. The junction had 5 bases not matched to a gene; V was cut back by 5 bases and J by 4 bases.

This chain connects TRBV28 to TRBJ1-1; 8 bases are shared with TRBD1. Germline V gene lookup returns CDR1 MDHEN and CDR2 SYDVKM. V shed 7 bases, J shed 1 base, and the junction held 2 bases outside the gene matches. The CDR3 is 13 amino acids. The CDR3 here is CASNTGGNTEAFF. CDR3 in DNA: TGTGCCAGCAATACAGGGGGGAACACTGAAGCTTTCTTT.

The gene calls are TRBV3-1 (or the pseudogene TRBV3-2) and TRBJ1-1; 7 nucleotides match TRBD1. The CDR3 contains 16 residues. V lost 4 bases and J lost 3; bases outside the gene matches: 11. Germline lookup yields CDR1 LGHDT and CDR2 YNNKEL (reference sequence). The CDR3, as DNA: TGTGCCAGCAGCCCCATAGGGGCAGGGGGTCACACTGAAGCTTTCTTT. This encodes CASSPIGAGGHTEAFF.

The V and J genes are TRBV7-6 and TRBJ2-2; 8 nucleotides align to TRBD2. This CDR3 region has 15 residues. The junction had 3 bases not matched to a gene; V was cut back by 5 bases and J by 1 base. From germline, CDR1 is SGHVS and CDR2 FNYEAQ. Here the CDR3 DNA reads TGTGCCAGCAGCCCTCGGGGGGGGAACACCGGGGAGCTGTTTTTT. Translation: CASSPRGGNTGELFF.

This clone was counted only a few times. The chain has TRBV19 and TRBJ1-2, with D possibly matching TRBD1 (5 bases). The CDR3 loop spans 15 amino acids. With 5 bases removed from V and 4 bases from J, the gap between germline ends came to 17 bases. Germline V gene lookup returns CDR1 LNHDA and CDR2 SQIVND (reference sequence). The CDR3 protein is CASSSVAGLSYGYTF. The DNA for the CDR3 is TGTGCCAGTAGTTCGGTCGCAGGGCTTTCCTATGGCTACACCTTC.

This sequence joins TRBV3-1 (or the pseudogene TRBV3-2) and TRBJ2-3; no firm D call. Trimming left V 2 bases short and J 5 bases short, with 8 bases between. Germline V gives CDR1 LGHDT, CDR2 YNNKEL (reference sequence). The CDR3 has 13 amino acids. The CDR3 loop is CASSQRAIDTQYF. The CDR3 DNA sequence: TGTGCCAGCAGCCAACGAGCAATAGATACGCAGTATTTT.

The chain recombines TRBV19 with TRBJ2-3; 9 nucleotides agree with TRBD2. The CDR3 spans 20 residues. CDR1 is LNHDA and CDR2 is SQIVND in the germline V gene (reference sequence). J gave up 0 bases and V 7 bases, and 20 bases lay outside the gene matches. CDR3 loop: CASTDRGGGAISTSTDTQYF. As DNA, the CDR3 is TGTGCCAGTACCGACCGGGGCGGGGGGGCTATCTCCACTAGCACAGATACGCAGTATTTT.

J is TRBJ2-3 and V is TRBV7-2, with D possibly TRBD2 on 6 matching bases. Per germline, CDR1 SGHTA and CDR2 FQGNSA. V gave up 3 bases and J gave up 4 bases, with 14 bases separating them. The CDR3 extends over 15 amino acids. The CDR3 reads CASSLLSRGSDTQYF. The CDR3 DNA sequence: TGTGCCAGCAGCTTGTTATCGCGGGGTTCAGATACGCAGTATTTT.

In regard to this clone: Other nucleotide sequences in the sample specify the same CDR3. The chain is built from TRBV29-1 and TRBJ1-4; 7 bases are a match to TRBD1. Germline CDR1 and CDR2: SQVTM and ANQGSEA. Trimming removed 6 bases from V and 7 bases from J; junction bases left unmatched: 5. The CDR3 spans 12 residues. Written as DNA, the CDR3 is TGCAGCGTAGGAAGACAGGGTGAAAAACTGTTTTTT. Translation gives CSVGRQGEKLFF.

J is TRBJ2-1 and V is TRBV7-9, with D possibly being TRBD1 (7 bases). V was shortened by 8 bases and J by 8 bases, with 25 bases between the two germline ends. CDR1 is SEHNR, CDR2 FQNEAQ, per germline (reference sequence). The CDR3 is made up of 16 amino acids. For the CDR3, the DNA is TGTGCCAGCCGAGGGGCCCCTAGGAGGGGGCAGGATGAGCAGTTCTTC. Protein sequence: CASRGAPRRGQDEQFF.

The V call is TRBV19, the J call TRBJ1-5, with a weak D call TRBD1 (6 bases). V lost 1 base and J 2 bases, leaving 9 bases between the germline ends. Germline CDR1 reads LNHDA; CDR2 reads SQIVND (reference sequence). The CDR3 runs 15 residues. CDR3: CASSIGTVRNQPQHF. The CDR3 bases are TGTGCCAGTAGTATAGGGACAGTGCGCAATCAGCCCCAGCATTTT.

This clone came up a few times. This chain uses TRBV18 with TRBJ1-4; 7 bases agree with TRBD1. The CDR3 has 13 amino acids. V dropped 8 bases and J dropped 7; count of bases not matched to a gene: 7. The germline V gene encodes CDR1 KGHSH and CDR2 LQKENI. CDR3 in DNA: TGTGCCAGCACGAGGACAGGAAGTGAAAAACTGTTTTTT. Amino acid sequence: CASTRTGSEKLFF.